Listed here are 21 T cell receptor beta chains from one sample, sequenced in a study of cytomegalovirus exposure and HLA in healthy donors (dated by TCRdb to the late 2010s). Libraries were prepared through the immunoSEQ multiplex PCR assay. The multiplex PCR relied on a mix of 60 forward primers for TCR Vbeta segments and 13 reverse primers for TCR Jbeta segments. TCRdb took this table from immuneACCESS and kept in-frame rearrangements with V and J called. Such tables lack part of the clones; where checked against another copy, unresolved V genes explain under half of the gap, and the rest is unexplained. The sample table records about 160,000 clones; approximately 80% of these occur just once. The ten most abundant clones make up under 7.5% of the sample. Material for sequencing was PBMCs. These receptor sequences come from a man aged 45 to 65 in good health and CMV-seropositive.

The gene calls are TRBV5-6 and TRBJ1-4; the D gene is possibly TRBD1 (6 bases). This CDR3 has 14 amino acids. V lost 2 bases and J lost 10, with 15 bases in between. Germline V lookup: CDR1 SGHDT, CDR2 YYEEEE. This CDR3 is CASSFPRRGGKLFF. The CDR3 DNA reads TGTGCCAGCAGCTTTCCCCGAAGGGGGGGAAAACTGTTTTTT.

CDR3 nucleotide sequence: TGCGCCAGCAGCCCCCAGACAGGGATGCGCCAAGAGACCCAGTACTTC. Its translation is CASSPQTGMRQETQYF. The chain joins TRBV5-1 to TRBJ2-5; 7 bases are shared with TRBD1. The V segment lost 4 bases and the J segment 1 base; nucleotides outside the gene matches: 10. The CDR3 consists of 16 residues. Germline V gene sequence: CDR1 SGHRS, CDR2 YFSETQ.

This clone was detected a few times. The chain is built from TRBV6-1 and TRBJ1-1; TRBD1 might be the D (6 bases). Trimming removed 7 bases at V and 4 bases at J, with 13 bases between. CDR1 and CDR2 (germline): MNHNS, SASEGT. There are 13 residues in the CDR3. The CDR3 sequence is CASKAGVSTEAFF. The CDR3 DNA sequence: TGTGCCAGCAAGGCAGGGGTGAGCACTGAAGCTTTCTTT.

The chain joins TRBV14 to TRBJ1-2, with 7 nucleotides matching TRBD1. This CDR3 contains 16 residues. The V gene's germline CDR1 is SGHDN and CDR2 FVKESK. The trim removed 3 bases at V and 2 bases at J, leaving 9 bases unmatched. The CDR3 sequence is CASSHQGSRGNYGYTF. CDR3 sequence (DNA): TGTGCCAGCAGCCATCAGGGAAGCAGGGGGAACTATGGCTACACCTTC.

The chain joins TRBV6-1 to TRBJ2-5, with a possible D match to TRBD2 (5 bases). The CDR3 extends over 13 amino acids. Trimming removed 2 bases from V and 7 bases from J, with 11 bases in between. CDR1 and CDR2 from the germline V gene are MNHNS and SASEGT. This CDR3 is CASSERLAGTQYF. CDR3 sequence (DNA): TGTGCCAGCAGTGAACGGCTAGCAGGGACCCAGTACTTC.

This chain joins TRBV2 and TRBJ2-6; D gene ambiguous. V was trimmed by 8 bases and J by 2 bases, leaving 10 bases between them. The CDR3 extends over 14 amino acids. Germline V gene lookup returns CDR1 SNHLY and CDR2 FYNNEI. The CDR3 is CASGGRPGANVLTF. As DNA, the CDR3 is TGTGCCAGCGGCGGTAGACCTGGGGCCAACGTCCTGACTTTC.

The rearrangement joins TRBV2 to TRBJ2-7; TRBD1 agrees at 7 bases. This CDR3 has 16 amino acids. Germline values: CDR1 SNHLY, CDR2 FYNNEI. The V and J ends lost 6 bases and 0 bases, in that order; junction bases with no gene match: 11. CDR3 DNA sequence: TGTGCCAGCAGGGGATTCACAGGGGACCTCTCCTACGAGCAGTACTTC. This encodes CASRGFTGDLSYEQYF.

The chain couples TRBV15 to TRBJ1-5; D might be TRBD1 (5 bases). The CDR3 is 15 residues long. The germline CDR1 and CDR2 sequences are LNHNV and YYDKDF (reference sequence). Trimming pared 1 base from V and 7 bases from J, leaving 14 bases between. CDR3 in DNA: TGTGCCACCAGCAGAGGGGGATGGGGGGAGCAGCCCCAGCATTTT. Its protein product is CATSRGGWGEQPQHF.

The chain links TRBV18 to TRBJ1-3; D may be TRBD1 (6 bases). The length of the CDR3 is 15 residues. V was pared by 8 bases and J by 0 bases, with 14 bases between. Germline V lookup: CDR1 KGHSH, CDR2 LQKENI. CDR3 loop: CASTRGASSGNTIYF. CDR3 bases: TGTGCCAGCACTCGGGGGGCATCCTCTGGAAACACCATATATTTT.

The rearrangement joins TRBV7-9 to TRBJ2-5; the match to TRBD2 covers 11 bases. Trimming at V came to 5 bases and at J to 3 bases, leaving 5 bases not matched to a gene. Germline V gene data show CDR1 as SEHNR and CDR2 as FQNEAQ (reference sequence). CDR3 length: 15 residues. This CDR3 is CASSQGLADKETQYF. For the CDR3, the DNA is TGTGCCAGCAGCCAGGGACTAGCGGATAAAGAGACCCAGTACTTC.

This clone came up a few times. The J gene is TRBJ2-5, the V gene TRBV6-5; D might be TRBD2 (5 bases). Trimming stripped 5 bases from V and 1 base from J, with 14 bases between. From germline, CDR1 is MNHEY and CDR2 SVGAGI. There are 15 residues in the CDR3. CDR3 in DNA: TGTGCCAGCAGTCTGGGGAGCGGCCCCCAAGAGACCCAGTACTTC. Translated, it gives CASSLGSGPQETQYF.

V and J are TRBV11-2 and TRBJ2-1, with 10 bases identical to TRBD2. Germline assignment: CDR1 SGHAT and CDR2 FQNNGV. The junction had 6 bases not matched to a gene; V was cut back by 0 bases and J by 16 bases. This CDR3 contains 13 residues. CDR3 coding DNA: TGTGCCAGCAGCTTAGAGCCCGGGACTAGCGAATTCTTC. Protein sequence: CASSLEPGTSEFF.

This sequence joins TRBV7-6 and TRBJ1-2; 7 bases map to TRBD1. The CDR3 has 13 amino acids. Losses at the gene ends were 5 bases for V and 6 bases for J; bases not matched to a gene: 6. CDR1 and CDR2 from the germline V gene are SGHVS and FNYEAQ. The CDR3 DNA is TGTGCCAGCAGCCAGGACAGGAGACATGGCTACACCTTC. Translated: CASSQDRRHGYTF.

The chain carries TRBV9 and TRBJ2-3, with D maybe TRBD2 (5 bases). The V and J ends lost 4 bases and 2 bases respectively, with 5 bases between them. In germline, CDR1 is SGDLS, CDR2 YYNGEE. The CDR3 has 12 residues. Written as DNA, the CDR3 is TGTGCCAGCAGCCGGGACACAGATACGCAGTATTTT. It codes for CASSRDTDTQYF.

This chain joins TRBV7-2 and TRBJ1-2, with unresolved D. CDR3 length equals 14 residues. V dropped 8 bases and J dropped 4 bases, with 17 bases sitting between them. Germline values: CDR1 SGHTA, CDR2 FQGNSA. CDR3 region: CASWGPGLFYGYTF. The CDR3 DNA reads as TGTGCCAGCTGGGGTCCCGGACTTTTCTATGGCTACACCTTC. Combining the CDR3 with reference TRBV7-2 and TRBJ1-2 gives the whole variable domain GAGVSQSPSNKVTEKGKDVELRCDPISGHTALYWYRQSLGQGLEFLIYFQGNSAPDKSGLPSDRFSAERTGGSVSTLTIQRTQQEDSAVYLCASWGPGLFYGYTFGSGTRLTVV.

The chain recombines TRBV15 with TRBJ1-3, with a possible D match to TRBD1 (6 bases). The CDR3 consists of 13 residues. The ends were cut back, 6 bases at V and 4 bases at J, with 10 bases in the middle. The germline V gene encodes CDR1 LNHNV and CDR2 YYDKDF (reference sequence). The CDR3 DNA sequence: TGTGCCACCAGGGACAGTGCGGGAAACACCATATATTTT. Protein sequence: CATRDSAGNTIYF.

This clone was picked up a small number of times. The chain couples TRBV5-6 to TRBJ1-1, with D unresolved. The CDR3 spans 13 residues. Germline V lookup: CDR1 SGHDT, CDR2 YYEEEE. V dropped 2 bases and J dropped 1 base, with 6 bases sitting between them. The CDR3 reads CASSFPSNTEAFF. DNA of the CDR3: TGTGCCAGCAGCTTTCCCTCGAACACTGAAGCTTTCTTT.

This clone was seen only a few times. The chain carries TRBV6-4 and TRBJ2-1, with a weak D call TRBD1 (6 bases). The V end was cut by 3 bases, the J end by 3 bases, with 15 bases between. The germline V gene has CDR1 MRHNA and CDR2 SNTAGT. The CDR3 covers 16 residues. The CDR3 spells CASSEPPGTCYNEQFF. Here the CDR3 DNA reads TGTGCCAGCAGTGAACCCCCCGGGACATGCTACAATGAGCAGTTCTTC.

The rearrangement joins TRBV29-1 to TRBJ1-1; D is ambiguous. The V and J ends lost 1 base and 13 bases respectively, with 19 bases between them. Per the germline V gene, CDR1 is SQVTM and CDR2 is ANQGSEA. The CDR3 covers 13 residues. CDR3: CSVEGGELPWVFF. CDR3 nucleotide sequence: TGCAGCGTTGAAGGCGGGGAGCTCCCATGGGTTTTCTTT.

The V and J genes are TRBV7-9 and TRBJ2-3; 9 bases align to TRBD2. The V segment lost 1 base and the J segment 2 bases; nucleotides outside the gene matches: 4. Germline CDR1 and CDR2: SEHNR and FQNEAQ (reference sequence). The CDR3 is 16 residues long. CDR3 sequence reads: CASSLGASGITDTQYF. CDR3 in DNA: TGTGCCAGCAGCTTAGGAGCTAGCGGGATCACAGATACGCAGTATTTT.

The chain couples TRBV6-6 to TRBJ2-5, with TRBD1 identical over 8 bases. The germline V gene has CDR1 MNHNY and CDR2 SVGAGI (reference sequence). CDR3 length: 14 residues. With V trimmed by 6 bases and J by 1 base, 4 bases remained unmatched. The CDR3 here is CASSPGGFQETQYF. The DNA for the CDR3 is TGTGCCAGCAGCCCAGGGGGCTTCCAAGAGACCCAGTACTTC.